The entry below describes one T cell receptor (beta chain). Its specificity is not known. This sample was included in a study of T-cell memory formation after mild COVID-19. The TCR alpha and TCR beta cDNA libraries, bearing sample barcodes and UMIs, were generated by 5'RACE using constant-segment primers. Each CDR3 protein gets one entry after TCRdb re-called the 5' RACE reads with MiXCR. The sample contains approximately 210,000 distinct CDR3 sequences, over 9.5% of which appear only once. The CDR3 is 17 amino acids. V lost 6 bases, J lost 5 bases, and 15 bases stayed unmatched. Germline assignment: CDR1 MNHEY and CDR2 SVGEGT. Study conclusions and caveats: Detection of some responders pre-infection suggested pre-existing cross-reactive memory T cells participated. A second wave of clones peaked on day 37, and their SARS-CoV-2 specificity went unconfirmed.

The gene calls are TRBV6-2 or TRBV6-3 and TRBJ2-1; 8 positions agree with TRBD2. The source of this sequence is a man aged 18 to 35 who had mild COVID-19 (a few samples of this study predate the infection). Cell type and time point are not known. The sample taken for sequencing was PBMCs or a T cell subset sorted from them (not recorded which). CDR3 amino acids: CASRRPRGGRGNNEQFF. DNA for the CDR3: TGTGCCAGCAGGCGCCCCCGCGGGGGGCGCGGGAACAATGAGCAGTTCTTC.